This T cell receptor (beta chain) was obtained from a study of identical twins. Overall study findings and caveats: Less excess twin sharing appeared in beta out-of-frame sequences. Partial confounding of zero-insertion analyses by invariant MAIT and iNKT cells was possible.

Unique molecular identifiers were present on cDNA, and template switching added a universal primer site. TCRdb ran MiXCR on the 5' RACE reads and lists one entry per CDR3 protein. The sample lists 260,000 or so distinct CDR3 sequences, 7.5% occurring once. This clonotype occurred many times. Antigen unknown. Germline V gene lookup returns CDR1 SEHNR and CDR2 FQNEAQ (reference sequence). The CDR3 spans 16 residues. Trimming cost V 5 bases and J 2 bases; bases outside gene matches: 10. The sample also formed part of further work on yellow fever vaccine responses in identical twins.

The TCR was taken from a woman younger than 35 in good health. Sequencing was carried out using CD8+ T cells sorted from blood. The chain uses TRBV7-9 and TRBJ2-3; 7 nucleotides line up with TRBD1. The CDR3 DNA follows: TGTGCCAGCAGCCCCCCCCAGGGGGACACCACAGATACGCAGTATTTT. Amino acids: CASSPPQGDTTDTQYF.